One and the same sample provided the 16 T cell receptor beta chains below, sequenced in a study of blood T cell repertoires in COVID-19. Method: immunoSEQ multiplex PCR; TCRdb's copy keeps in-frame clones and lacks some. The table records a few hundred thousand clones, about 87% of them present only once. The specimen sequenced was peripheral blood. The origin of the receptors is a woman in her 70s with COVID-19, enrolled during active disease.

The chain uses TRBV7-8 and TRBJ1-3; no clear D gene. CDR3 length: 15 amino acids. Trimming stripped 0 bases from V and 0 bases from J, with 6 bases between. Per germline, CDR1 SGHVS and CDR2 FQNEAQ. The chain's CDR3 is CASSLASFSGNTIYF. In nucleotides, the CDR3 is TGTGCCAGCAGCTTAGCTAGTTTCTCTGGAAACACCATATATTTT. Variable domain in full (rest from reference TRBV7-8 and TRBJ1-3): GAGVSQSPRYKVAKRGQDVALRCDPISGHVSLFWYQQALGQGPEFLTYFQNEAQLDKSGLPSDRFFAERPEGSVSTLKIQRTQQEDSAVYLCASSLASFSGNTIYFGEGSWLTVV.

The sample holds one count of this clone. This CDR3 reads CASSYGTSDHYEQYF. Here the CDR3 DNA reads TGTGCCAGCAGTTACGGGACTAGCGACCACTACGAGCAGTACTTC. The chain employs TRBV6-2 or TRBV6-3 and TRBJ2-7, with 10 nucleotides matching TRBD2. The germline CDR1 and CDR2 sequences are MNHEY and SVGEGT. The J segment lost 3 bases and the V segment lost 2 bases, leaving 4 bases of the junction unmatched. The CDR3 extends over 15 amino acids.

The CDR3 region has the DNA TGTGCCAGCAGCTCTCCTGGGGAGCTGTTTTTT. Protein product: CASSSPGELFF. The genes are TRBV11-1 and TRBJ2-2; D remains unclear. The CDR3 runs 11 residues. The germline V gene has CDR1 SGHAT and CDR2 FQDESV (reference sequence). Trimming shortened V by 4 bases and J by 8 bases, and 5 bases separated the two germline ends.

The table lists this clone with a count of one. CDR3: CAWKERDRGLGNQPQHF. CDR3 bases: TGTGCCTGGAAGGAGCGGGACAGGGGGCTGGGCAATCAGCCCCAGCATTTT. The chain joins TRBV30 to TRBJ1-5, with 12 bases that match TRBD1. Losses at the gene ends were 4 bases for V and 2 bases for J; bases not matched to a gene: 9. CDR3 length equals 17 residues. CDR1 is GTSNPN and CDR2 is SVGIG in the germline V gene (reference sequence).

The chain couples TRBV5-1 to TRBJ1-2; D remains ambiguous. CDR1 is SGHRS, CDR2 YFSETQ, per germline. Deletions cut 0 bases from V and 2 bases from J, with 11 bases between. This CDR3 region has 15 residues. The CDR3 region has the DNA TGCGCCAGCAGCTTGGATCCGTTATTAAACTATGGCTACACCTTC. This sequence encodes CASSLDPLLNYGYTF.

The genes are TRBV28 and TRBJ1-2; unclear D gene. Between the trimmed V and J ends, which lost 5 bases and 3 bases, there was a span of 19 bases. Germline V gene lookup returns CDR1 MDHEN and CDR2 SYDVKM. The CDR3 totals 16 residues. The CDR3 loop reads CASSRETGPRDYGYTF. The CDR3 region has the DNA TGTGCCAGCAGTCGGGAGACGGGCCCCCGTGACTATGGCTACACCTTC.

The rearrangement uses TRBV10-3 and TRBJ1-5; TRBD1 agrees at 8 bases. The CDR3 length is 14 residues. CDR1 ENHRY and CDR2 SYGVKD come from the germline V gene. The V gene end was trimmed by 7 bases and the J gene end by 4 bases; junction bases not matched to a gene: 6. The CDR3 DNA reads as TGTGCCATCAACGGACAGGGAGCAAATCAGCCCCAGCATTTT. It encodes CAINGQGANQPQHF.

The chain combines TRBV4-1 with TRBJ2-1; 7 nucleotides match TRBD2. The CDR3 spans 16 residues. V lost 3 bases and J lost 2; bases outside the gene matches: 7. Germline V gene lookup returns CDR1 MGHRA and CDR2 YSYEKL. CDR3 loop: CASSHRLAEAYNEQFF. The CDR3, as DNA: TGCGCCAGCAGCCACCGTCTAGCGGAGGCCTACAATGAGCAGTTCTTC.

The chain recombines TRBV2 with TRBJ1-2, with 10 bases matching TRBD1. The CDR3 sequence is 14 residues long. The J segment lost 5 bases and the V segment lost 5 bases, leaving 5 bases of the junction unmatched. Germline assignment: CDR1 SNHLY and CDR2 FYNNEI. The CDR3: CASSTDRGGYGYTF. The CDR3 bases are TGTGCCAGCAGTACGGACAGGGGGGGATATGGCTACACCTTC.

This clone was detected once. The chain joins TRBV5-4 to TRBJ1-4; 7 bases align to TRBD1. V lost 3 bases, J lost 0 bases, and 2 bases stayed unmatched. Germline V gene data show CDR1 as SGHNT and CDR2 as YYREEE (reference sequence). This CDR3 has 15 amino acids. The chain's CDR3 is CASSWDRATNEKLFF. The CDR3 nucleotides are TGTGCCAGCAGCTGGGACAGAGCAACTAATGAAAAACTGTTTTTT.

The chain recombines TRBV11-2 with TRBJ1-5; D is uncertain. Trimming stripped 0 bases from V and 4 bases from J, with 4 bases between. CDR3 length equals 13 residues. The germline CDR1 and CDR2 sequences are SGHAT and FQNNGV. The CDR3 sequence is CASSLDLNQPQHF. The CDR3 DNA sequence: TGTGCCAGCAGCTTAGATCTGAATCAGCCCCAGCATTTT.

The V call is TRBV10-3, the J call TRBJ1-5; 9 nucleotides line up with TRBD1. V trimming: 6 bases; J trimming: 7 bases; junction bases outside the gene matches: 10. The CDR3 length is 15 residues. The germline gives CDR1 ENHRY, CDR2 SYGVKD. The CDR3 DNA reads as TGTGCCATCAGGGGGGACAGGGATGTTACCCAGCCCCAGCATTTT. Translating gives CAIRGDRDVTQPQHF.

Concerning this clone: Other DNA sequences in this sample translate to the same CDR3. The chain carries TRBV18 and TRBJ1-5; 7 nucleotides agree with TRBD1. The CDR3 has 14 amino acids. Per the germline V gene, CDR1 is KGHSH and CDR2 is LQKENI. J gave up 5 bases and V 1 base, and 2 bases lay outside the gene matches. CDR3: CASSPQGADQPQHF. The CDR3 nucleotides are TGTGCCAGCTCACCACAGGGGGCGGATCAGCCCCAGCATTTT. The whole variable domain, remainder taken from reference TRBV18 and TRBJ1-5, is NAGVMQNPRHLVRRRGQEARLRCSPMKGHSHVYWYRQLPEEGLKFMVYLQKENIIDESGMPKERFSAEFPKEGPSILRIQQVVRGDSAAYFCASSPQGADQPQHFGDGTRLSIL.

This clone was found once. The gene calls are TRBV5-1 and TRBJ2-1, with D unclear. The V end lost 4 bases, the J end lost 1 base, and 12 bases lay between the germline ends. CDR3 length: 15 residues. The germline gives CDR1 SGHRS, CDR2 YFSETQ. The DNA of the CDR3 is TGCGCCAGCAGCCACTCACAGAGTTCCTACAATGAGCAGTTCTTC. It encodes CASSHSQSSYNEQFF.

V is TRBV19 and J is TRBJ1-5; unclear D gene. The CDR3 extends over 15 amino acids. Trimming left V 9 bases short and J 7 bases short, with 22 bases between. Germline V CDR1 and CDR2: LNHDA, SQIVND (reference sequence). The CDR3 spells CASDAWAGTQQPQHF. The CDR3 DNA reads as TGTGCCAGCGACGCCTGGGCCGGAACTCAGCAGCCCCAGCATTTT. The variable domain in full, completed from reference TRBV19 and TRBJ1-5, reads DGGITQSPKYLFRKEGQNVTLSCEQNLNHDAMYWYRQDPGQGLRLIYYSQIVNDFQKGDIAEGYSVSREKKESFPLTVTSAQKNPTAFYLCASDAWAGTQQPQHFGDGTRLSIL.

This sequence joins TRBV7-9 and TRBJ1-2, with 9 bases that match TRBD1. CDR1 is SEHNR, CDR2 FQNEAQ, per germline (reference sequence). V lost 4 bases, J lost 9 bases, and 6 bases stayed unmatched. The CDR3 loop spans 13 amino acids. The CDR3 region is CASSSGQGLSYTF. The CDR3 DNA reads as TGTGCCAGCAGCTCGGGACAGGGCTTAAGCTACACCTTC. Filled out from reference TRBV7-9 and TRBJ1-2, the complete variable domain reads DTGVSQNPRHKITKRGQNVTFRCDPISEHNRLYWYRQTLGQGPEFLTYFQNEAQLEKSRLLSDRFSAERPKGSFSTLEIQRTEQGDSAMYLCASSSGQGLSYTFGSGTRLTVV.